This T cell receptor beta chain was found in a study of blood T cell repertoires in COVID-19. Study-wide context: Italy, Spain and the United States were the sources of the convalescent and acute COVID-19 samples. In each case, the material was cDNA or gDNA derived from T cells, B-cell-depleted T cells, or PBMCs.

Per the original methods: The authors estimated nucleated cell counts from reference gene primer amplification. TCRdb's copy holds only in-frame clones and misses some; the assay was immunoSEQ multiplex PCR. Clone size and the V and J calls come from that table; the DNA yielded D and trimming. The sample contains approximately 210,000 clones, about 88% of which appear only once. Germline V CDR1 and CDR2: SGHTA, FQGNSA. Trimming took off 1 base at V and 6 bases at J, with 18 bases between the two ends. This CDR3 is built from 17 residues. This chain uses TRBV7-2 with TRBJ2-2; D may be TRBD2 (5 bases). Sequencing was carried out using peripheral blood. The origin of this receptor is a human donor in a cohort sampled during active COVID-19. The CDR3: CASSLGLLTGKAGELFF. CDR3 DNA sequence: TGTGCCAGCAGCTTAGGACTTCTGACGGGAAAAGCCGGGGAGCTGTTTTTT. The full variable domain, its missing parts supplied by reference TRBV7-2 and TRBJ2-2, is GAGVSQSPSNKVTEKGKDVELRCDPISGHTALYWYRQSLGQGLEFLIYFQGNSAPDKSGLPSDRFSAERTGGSVSTLTIQRTQQEDSAVYLCASSLGLLTGKAGELFFGEGSRLTVL.